These 26 T cell receptor beta chains share one sample of origin, sequenced in a study of regulatory T cells in long-lasting Graves disease. iRepertoire HTBI primers and Arm-PCR of CDR3 regions built TCR beta libraries. One entry per CDR3 protein, called by TCRdb with MiXCR from the multiplex PCR reads. This table has around 400,000 distinct CDR3 sequences, 15% appearing once. Time point meaning: newly diagnosed GD, antithyroid drugs for less than 3 months. TCR sequences were obtained from RNA taken from PBMCs. This sample also appeared in a second study, on T cells in Graves' hyperthyroidism and ophthalmopathy.

The material sequenced was peripheral blood mononuclear cells (PBMCs), taken at new diagnosis, from a patient treated with antithyroid drugs. These receptors came from a woman in her forties with Graves disease.

Concerning this clonotype itself: A much larger clone lies a single base off, so this may be a read error. V gene TRBV6-9 combines with J gene TRBJ2-1; D might be TRBD2 (6 bases). The CDR3 totals 17 residues. Germline V gene lookup returns CDR1 MNHGY and CDR2 SVAAGI. V was shortened by 4 bases and J by 8 bases, with 24 bases between the two germline ends. As DNA, the CDR3 is TGTGCCAGCAGTTCCCCCGGGGGATTCGGAGGGTTGCATGAGCAGTTCTTC. Translation: CASSSPGGFGGLHEQFF.

The chain combines TRBV6-2 or TRBV6-3 with TRBJ2-7; TRBD2 agrees at 10 bases. V trimming: 0 bases; J trimming: 3 bases; junction bases outside the gene matches: 2. Germline V CDR1 and CDR2: MNHEY, SVGEGT. The CDR3 has 15 residues. The CDR3 region is CASSYSASGSYEQYF. In nucleotides, the CDR3 is TGTGCCAGCAGTTACTCGGCTAGCGGGAGCTACGAGCAGTACTTC.

This clonotype is a singleton in its sample. The genes are TRBV18 and TRBJ2-7; 8 bases are shared with TRBD1. This CDR3 contains 13 residues. V dropped 6 bases and J dropped 2; count of bases not matched to a gene: 3. Germline CDR1 and CDR2: KGHSH and LQKENI. The CDR3, as DNA: TGTGCCAGCTCGACAGGGGTGGCCTACGAGCAGTACTTC. Its translation is CASSTGVAYEQYF.

In its sample, this clonotype was seen many times. The chain carries TRBV20-1 and TRBJ1-3; 9 bases fit TRBD1. Germline V gene lookup returns CDR1 DFQATT and CDR2 SNEGSKA (reference sequence). This CDR3 contains 14 residues. J lost 4 bases, V lost 0 bases, and 1 base had no gene match. As DNA, the CDR3 is TGCAGTGCTAGAGATGGGACAGGGGGAAACACCATATATTTT. Its translation is CSARDGTGGNTIYF.

This clonotype occurred many times. This rearrangement joins TRBV9 to TRBJ2-5, with 9 nucleotides matching TRBD1. The germline V gene has CDR1 SGDLS and CDR2 YYNGEE. Losses at the gene ends were 0 bases for V and 4 bases for J; bases not matched to a gene: 7. The CDR3 sequence is 16 residues long. The CDR3 spells CASSVAGATGGETQYF. CDR3 coding DNA: TGTGCCAGCAGCGTAGCCGGAGCGACAGGGGGAGAGACCCAGTACTTC.

The V call is TRBV4-1, the J call TRBJ1-2; D is undetermined. The CDR3 is 13 residues long. Trimming left V 0 bases short and J 4 bases short, with 6 bases between. Germline assignment: CDR1 MGHRA and CDR2 YSYEKL. CDR3 residues: CASSQEQGYGYTF. The DNA for the CDR3 is TGCGCCAGCAGCCAAGAACAAGGCTATGGCTACACCTTC.

This clonotype was picked up many times. This chain uses TRBV29-1 with TRBJ2-3, with 8 bases matching TRBD1. The J segment lost 2 bases and the V segment lost 7 bases, leaving 14 bases of the junction unmatched. Germline loops: CDR1 SQVTM, CDR2 ANQGSEA. The CDR3 sequence is 16 residues long. The CDR3 spells CSGTALGQGSTDTQYF. In DNA, the CDR3 is TGCAGCGGGACCGCACTCGGACAGGGATCCACAGATACGCAGTATTTT.

For this clonotype: The junction departs from germline at one end; a sequencing error may be responsible. The gene calls are TRBV19 and TRBJ2-1, with D unresolved. Germline lookup yields CDR1 LNHDA and CDR2 SQIVND (reference sequence). The CDR3 is 14 residues long. This chain's CDR3 is CASGRGLSYNERFF. The CDR3 region has the DNA TGTGCCAGTGGCCGCGGTCTCTCCTACAATGAGCGGTTCTTC.

Note on this clonotype: Being one base from a much bigger clone, this may be a read error. The chain carries TRBV6-2 or TRBV6-3 and TRBJ2-5, with TRBD1 as a possible D gene (5 bases). Germline assignment: CDR1 MNHEY and CDR2 SVGEGT. The CDR3 length is 15 residues. Deletions cut 5 bases from V and 1 base from J, with 14 bases between. The CDR3 sequence: CASSGGQGSQETQYF. CDR3 nucleotide sequence: TGTGCCAGCAGTGGCGGCCAGGGCTCCCAAGAGACCCAGTACTTC.

This clonotype showed up many times. V gene TRBV28 combines with J gene TRBJ2-2; the D gene is possibly TRBD2 (6 bases). Germline values: CDR1 MDHEN, CDR2 SYDVKM. V was clipped by 10 bases and J by 0 bases, with 18 bases between them. The CDR3 has 16 residues. For the CDR3, the DNA is TGTGCCATTCGGGGACCGCGCGGGGCGAACACCGGGGAGCTGTTTTTT. It encodes CAIRGPRGANTGELFF.

This clonotype was detected a few times. V and J are TRBV18 and TRBJ1-1; D not certain. Germline CDR1 KGHSH, CDR2 LQKENI. V shed 3 bases and J shed 3 bases, with 11 bases lying between them. The CDR3 runs to 14 residues. CDR3 amino acids: CASSPRDSDTEAFF. Here the CDR3 DNA reads TGTGCCAGCTCACCTCGGGATTCGGACACTGAAGCTTTCTTT.

This clonotype was counted at least ten times. This chain uses TRBV30 with TRBJ2-2, with D possibly TRBD1 on 5 matching bases. The CDR3 consists of 15 residues. V shed 2 bases and J shed 8 bases, with 18 bases lying between them. From germline, CDR1 is GTSNPN and CDR2 SVGIG (reference sequence). DNA of the CDR3: TGTGCCTGGAGTTATGTCGCAGGGTGGCCAGGGGAGCTGTTTTTT. Translated, it gives CAWSYVAGWPGELFF.

The chain uses TRBV6-1 and TRBJ1-3; 8 bases fit TRBD1. Unmatched junction bases numbered 4, after V lost 5 bases and J lost 4 bases. CDR1 and CDR2 from the germline V gene are MNHNS and SASEGT. The CDR3 consists of 14 residues. CDR3 in DNA: TGTGCCAGCAGTCGGACAGGGATCGGAAACACCATATATTTT. This codes for CASSRTGIGNTIYF.

At least ten counts were recorded for this clonotype. V gene TRBV11-2 combines with J gene TRBJ2-1; 7 nucleotides line up with TRBD1. The CDR3 consists of 16 residues. Germline lookup yields CDR1 SGHAT and CDR2 FQNNGV. V lost 1 base, J lost 5 bases, and 8 bases stayed unmatched. The CDR3 coding sequence is TGTGCCAGCAGCTTAGGAGGGGGCGCTGGGAACAATGAGCAGTTCTTC. It is translated as CASSLGGGAGNNEQFF.

This clonotype came up many times. The genes are TRBV12-3 or TRBV12-4 and TRBJ2-5, with D perhaps TRBD2 (6 bases). The length of the CDR3 is 11 residues. V was clipped by 8 bases and J by 5 bases, with 9 bases between them. CDR3 in amino acids: CASGLAETQYF. CDR3 coding DNA: TGTGCCAGCGGCCTAGCGGAGACCCAGTACTTC.

This clonotype was detected a few times. This sequence joins TRBV19 and TRBJ2-7, with 10 bases identical to TRBD2. Per the germline V gene, CDR1 is LNHDA and CDR2 is SQIVND (reference sequence). The CDR3 is 16 residues long. V lost 6 bases and J lost 3; bases outside the gene matches: 11. CDR3 in DNA: TGTGCCAGTAGCAATAGTCGGCTAGCGGGAGTCTACGAGCAGTACTTC. Translating it yields CASSNSRLAGVYEQYF.

This clonotype was seen ten or more times. The V and J genes are TRBV6-1 and TRBJ2-5, with 10 bases identical to TRBD1. CDR3 length: 15 residues. V lost 7 bases to trimming and J lost 2 bases; unmatched junction nucleotides: 7. The germline V gene has CDR1 MNHNS and CDR2 SASEGT. The CDR3 protein is CASISPGQGQETQYF. DNA for the CDR3: TGTGCCAGCATCTCTCCGGGACAGGGGCAAGAGACCCAGTACTTC.

This clonotype was detected ten times or more. The rearrangement uses TRBV7-2 and TRBJ1-1; unclear D gene. V lost 5 bases, J lost 4 bases, and 8 bases lay in between. The CDR3 has 12 amino acids. In germline, CDR1 is SGHTA, CDR2 FQGNSA. The DNA for the CDR3 is TGTGCCAGCAGCCGGACGGGCACTGAAGCTTTCTTT. Amino acids: CASSRTGTEAFF.

This clonotype was detected a few times. The V and J genes are TRBV24-1 and TRBJ2-7; D is unresolved. CDR3 size: 15 residues. Germline lookup yields CDR1 KGHDR and CDR2 SFDVKD. Trimming took off 4 bases at V and 0 bases at J, with 12 bases between the two ends. The CDR3 nucleotides are TGTGCCACCAGTGACCCTGGCGAGAGCTCCTACGAGCAGTACTTC. This gives the protein CATSDPGESSYEQYF.

This clonotype was seen a handful of times. V and J are TRBV10-3 and TRBJ2-7; D assignment may be TRBD1 or TRBD2 (5 bases each). Germline lookup yields CDR1 ENHRY and CDR2 SYGVKD. V was clipped by 8 bases and J by 7 bases, with 18 bases between them. The CDR3 has 13 residues. For the CDR3, the DNA is TGTGCCATCTCGGGGATGGGGCTAGGAGAGCAGTACTTC. Translated: CAISGMGLGEQYF.

This chain uses TRBV6-2 or TRBV6-3 with TRBJ1-1; 7 bases map to TRBD1. The ends lost 2 bases at V and 5 bases at J; junction bases unmatched: 8. CDR1 is MNHEY and CDR2 is SVGEGT in the germline V gene. The CDR3 has 15 residues. The CDR3 nucleotides read TGTGCCAGCAGTTACGTAGGGGGCGTTGGGACTGAAGCTTTCTTT. Translation gives CASSYVGGVGTEAFF.

This clonotype was recorded many times. The genes are TRBV13 and TRBJ2-5; D is unresolved. CDR1 PRHDT and CDR2 FYEKMQ come from the germline V gene (reference sequence). CDR3 length: 13 residues. V shed 6 bases and J shed 2 bases, with 10 bases lying between them. CDR3 loop: CASRLRLQETQYF. CDR3 nucleotide sequence: TGTGCCAGCAGGCTTAGGTTACAAGAGACCCAGTACTTC.

This chain connects TRBV15 to TRBJ1-5, with D unresolved. Trimming stripped 0 bases from V and 3 bases from J, with 21 bases between. CDR1 and CDR2 from the germline V gene are LNHNV and YYDKDF (reference sequence). The CDR3 spans 19 residues. CDR3 nucleotides: TGTGCCACCAGCAGAGATTTAATGAAAGGAGGATGGAACAATCAGCCCCAGCATTTT. Translation gives CATSRDLMKGGWNNQPQHF.

This clonotype was found many times. This sequence joins TRBV7-9 and TRBJ2-1; D unresolved. Looked up from germline, CDR1 is SEHNR and CDR2 is FQNEAQ (reference sequence). V was trimmed by 0 bases and J by 5 bases, leaving 5 bases between them. There are 13 residues in the CDR3. The CDR3 bases are TGTGCCAGCAGCTTAGCGGGGAACAATGAGCAGTTCTTC. Residues: CASSLAGNNEQFF.

This chain joins TRBV27 and TRBJ2-3; D is possibly TRBD1 (6 bases). The J call may be in error: the DNA end matches TRBJ2-7 better. Germline-derived CDR1 and CDR2 are MNHEY and SMNVEV (reference sequence). This CDR3 is 14 amino acids long. The CDR3 sequence: CASSLSQGTLEQYF. The CDR3 nucleotides read TGTGCCAGCAGTTTATCGCAGGGGACCCTGGAGCAGTACTTC.

This clonotype was recorded many times. The chain links TRBV12-3 or TRBV12-4 to TRBJ2-3; 13 nucleotides align to TRBD2. The CDR3 covers 16 residues. J was trimmed by 3 bases and V by 3 bases; bases with no gene match: 3. CDR3 nucleotides: TGTGCCAGCAGTTTTGGACTAGCGGGAGTGACAGATACGCAGTATTTT. Translation gives CASSFGLAGVTDTQYF.